The clone carrying this T cell receptor (beta chain) was counted a few times. Repertoires were generated with immunoSEQ multiplex PCR, while TCRdb's copy carries only in-frame clones and drops some. The sample has 540,000 or so clones, about 80% seen once. In germline, CDR1 is SEHNR, CDR2 FQNEAQ (reference sequence). V was pared by 5 bases and J by 6 bases, with 4 bases of the junction left unmatched. There are 15 residues in the CDR3. This record comes from a study of shared T cell receptors in the human thymus. The same sample was also studied in work on human thymus T cells.

This TCR derives from a boy less than two years old with a congenital heart defect. This chain uses TRBV7-9 with TRBJ2-7, with 16 nucleotides matching TRBD2. The sequenced sample consisted of thymocytes. The chain's CDR3 is CASSPGTSGRAEQYF. The CDR3 DNA reads TGTGCCAGCAGCCCCGGGACTAGCGGGAGGGCCGAGCAGTACTTC. Supplemented by reference TRBV7-9 and TRBJ2-7, the full variable domain reads DTGVSQNPRHKITKRGQNVTFRCDPISEHNRLYWYRQTLGQGPEFLTYFQNEAQLEKSRLLSDRFSAERPKGSFSTLEIQRTEQGDSAMYLCASSPGTSGRAEQYFGPGTRLTVT.